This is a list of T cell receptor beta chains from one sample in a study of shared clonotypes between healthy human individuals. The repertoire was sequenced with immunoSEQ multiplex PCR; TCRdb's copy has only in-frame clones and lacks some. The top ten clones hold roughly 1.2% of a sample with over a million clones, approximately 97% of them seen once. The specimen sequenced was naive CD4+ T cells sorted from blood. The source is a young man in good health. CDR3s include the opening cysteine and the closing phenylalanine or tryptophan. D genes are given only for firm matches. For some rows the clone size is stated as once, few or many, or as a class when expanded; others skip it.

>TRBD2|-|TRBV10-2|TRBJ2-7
TGCGCCAGCATAAAAGGGACTAGCGCCAGCGGGGGGGTTCTCGAGCAGTACTTC
CASIKGTSASGGVLEQYF
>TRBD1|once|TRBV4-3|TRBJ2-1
TGCGCCAGCAGCCAAGATCTTACAGGGGGCAATGAGCAGTTCTTC
CASSQDLTGGNEQFF
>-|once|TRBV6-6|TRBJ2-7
TGTGCCAGCAGTTACTCGACATTCTACGAGCAGTACTTC
CASSYSTFYEQYF
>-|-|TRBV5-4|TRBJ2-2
TGTGCCAGCAGCCCAAAAACGGGAGCGACGGGGGGGGAGCTGTTTTTT
CASSPKTGATGGELFF
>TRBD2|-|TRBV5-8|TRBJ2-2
TGTGCCAGCAGCTCGTTGGGACTAGCGGCTTTTTTCGCCGGGGAGCTGTTTTTT
CASSSLGLAAFFAGELFF
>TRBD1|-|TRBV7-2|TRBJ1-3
TGTGCCAGCAGCCCATTCAGACAGGGTCTGGTCTCTGGAAACACCATATATTTT
CASSPFRQGLVSGNTIYF
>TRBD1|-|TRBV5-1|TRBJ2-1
TGCGCCAGCAGCTTCGGACAGGGGCCCCTCAATGAGCAGTTCTTC
CASSFGQGPLNEQFF
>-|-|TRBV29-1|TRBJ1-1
TGCAGCGTCAACCTATCCCCCCCGGGCACTGAAGCTTTCTTT
CSVNLSPPGTEAFF
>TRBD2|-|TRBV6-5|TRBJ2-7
TGTGCCAGCATAGACCGGGCGGGAGCGAGCTACGAGCAGTACTTC
CASIDRAGASYEQYF
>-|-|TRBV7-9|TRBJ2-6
TGTGCCAGCAGCTTTGGGTCCCCGGGGGCTGGGGCCAACGTCCTGACTTTC
CASSFGSPGAGANVLTF
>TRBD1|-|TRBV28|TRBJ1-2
TGTGCCAGCAGTTTATCCTGGACAGGCTATGGCTACACCTTC
CASSLSWTGYGYTF
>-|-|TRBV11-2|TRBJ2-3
TGTGCCAGCAGTTACGGCTCTGCGGGAAGTACAGATACGCAGTATTTT
CASSYGSAGSTDTQYF
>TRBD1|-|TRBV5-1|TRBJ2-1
TGCGCCAGCAGCTTGGAGGCAGGGGGCATCATCTATGAGCAGTTCTTC
CASSLEAGGIIYEQFF
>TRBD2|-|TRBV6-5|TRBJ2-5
TGTGCCAGCAGTTACTTTGGGAGGGTGGAGACCCAGTACTTC
CASSYFGRVETQYF
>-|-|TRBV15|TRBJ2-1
TGTGCCACCAGCAGGGGACGGGACGTTGAGCAGTTCTTC
CATSRGRDVEQFF
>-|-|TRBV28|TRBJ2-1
TGTGCCAGCAATCCGACCAGGAACTTCAATGAGCAGTTCTTC
CASNPTRNFNEQFF
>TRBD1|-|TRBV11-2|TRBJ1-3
TGTGCCAGCAGCCATATCACAGGGGGCGCGGGGGGAAACACCATATATTTT
CASSHITGGAGGNTIYF
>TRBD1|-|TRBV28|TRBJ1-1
TGTGCCAGCAGTTCCATTGGGACAGGCAACACTGAAGCTTTCTTT
CASSSIGTGNTEAFF